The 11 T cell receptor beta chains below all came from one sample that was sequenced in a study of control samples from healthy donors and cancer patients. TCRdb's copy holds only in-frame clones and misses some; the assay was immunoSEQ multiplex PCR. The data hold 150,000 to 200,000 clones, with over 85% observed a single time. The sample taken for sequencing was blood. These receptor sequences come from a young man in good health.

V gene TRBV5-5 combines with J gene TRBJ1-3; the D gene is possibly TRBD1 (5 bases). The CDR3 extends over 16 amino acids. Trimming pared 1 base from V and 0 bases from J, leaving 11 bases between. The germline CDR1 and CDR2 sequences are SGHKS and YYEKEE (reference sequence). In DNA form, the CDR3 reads TGTGCCAGCAGCTTGAGGTGGGACTTCTCTGGAAACACCATATATTTT. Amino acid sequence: CASSLRWDFSGNTIYF.

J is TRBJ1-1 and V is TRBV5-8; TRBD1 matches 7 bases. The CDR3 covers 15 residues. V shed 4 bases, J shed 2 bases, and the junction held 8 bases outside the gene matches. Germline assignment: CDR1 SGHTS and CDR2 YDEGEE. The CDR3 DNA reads TGTGCCAGCAGCCCAATCGACAGGGATAACACTGAAGCTTTCTTT. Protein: CASSPIDRDNTEAFF.

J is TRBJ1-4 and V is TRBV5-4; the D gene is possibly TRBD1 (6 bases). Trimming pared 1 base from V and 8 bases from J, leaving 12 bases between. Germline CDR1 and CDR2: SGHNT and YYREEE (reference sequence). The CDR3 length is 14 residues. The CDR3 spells CASSLTGPGEKLFF. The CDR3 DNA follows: TGTGCCAGCAGCTTGACAGGGCCAGGGGAAAAACTGTTTTTT.

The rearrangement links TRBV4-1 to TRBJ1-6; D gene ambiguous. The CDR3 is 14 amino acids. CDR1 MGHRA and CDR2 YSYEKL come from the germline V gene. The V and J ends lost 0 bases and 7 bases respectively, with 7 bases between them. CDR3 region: CASSQEQRNSPLHF. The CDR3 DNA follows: TGCGCCAGCAGCCAAGAGCAGAGAAATTCACCCCTCCACTTT.

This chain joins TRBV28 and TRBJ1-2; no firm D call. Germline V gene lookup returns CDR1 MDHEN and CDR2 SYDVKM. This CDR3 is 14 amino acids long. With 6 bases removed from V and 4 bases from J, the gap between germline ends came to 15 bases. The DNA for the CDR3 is TGTGCCAGCAGGAGACACTCATCGAGCTATGGCTACACCTTC. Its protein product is CASRRHSSSYGYTF.

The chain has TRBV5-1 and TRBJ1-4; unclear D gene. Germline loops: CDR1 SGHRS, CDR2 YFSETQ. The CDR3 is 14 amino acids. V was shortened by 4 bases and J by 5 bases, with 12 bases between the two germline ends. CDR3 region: CASSEGRTNEKLFF. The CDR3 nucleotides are TGCGCCAGCAGCGAAGGCAGGACCAATGAAAAACTGTTTTTT.

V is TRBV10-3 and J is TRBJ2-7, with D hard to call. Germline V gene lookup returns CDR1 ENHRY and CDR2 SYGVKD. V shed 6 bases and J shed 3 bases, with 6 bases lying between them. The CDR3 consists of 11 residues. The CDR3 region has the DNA TGTGCCATCAGCACACTCTACGAGCAGTACTTC. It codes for CAISTLYEQYF.

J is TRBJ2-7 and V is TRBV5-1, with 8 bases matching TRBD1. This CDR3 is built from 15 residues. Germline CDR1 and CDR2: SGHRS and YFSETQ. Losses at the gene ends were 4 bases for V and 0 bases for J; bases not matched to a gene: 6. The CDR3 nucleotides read TGCGCCAGCAGCCCGGGACAGGCGATCTCCTACGAGCAGTACTTC. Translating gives CASSPGQAISYEQYF.

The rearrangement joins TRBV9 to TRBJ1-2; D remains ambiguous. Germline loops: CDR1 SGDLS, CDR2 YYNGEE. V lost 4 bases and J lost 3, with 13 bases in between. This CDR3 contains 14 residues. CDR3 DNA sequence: TGTGCCAGCAGCCCGTCCGTGGCGGACTATGGCTACACCTTC. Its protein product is CASSPSVADYGYTF.

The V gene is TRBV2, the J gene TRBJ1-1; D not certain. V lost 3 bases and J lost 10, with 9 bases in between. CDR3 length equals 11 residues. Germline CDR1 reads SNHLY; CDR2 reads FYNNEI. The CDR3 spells CASSDVYGAFF. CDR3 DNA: TGTGCCAGCAGTGATGTCTATGGAGCTTTCTTT.

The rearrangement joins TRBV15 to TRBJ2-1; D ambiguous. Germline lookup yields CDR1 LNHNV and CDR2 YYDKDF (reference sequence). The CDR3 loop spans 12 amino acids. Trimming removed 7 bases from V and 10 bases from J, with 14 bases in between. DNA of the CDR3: TGTGCCACCACCCATTCCGGAGTGGAGCAGTTCTTC. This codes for CATTHSGVEQFF.